These 14 T cell receptor beta chains were sequenced from one sample in a study of T-cell memory formation after mild COVID-19. TCRdb itself ran the 5' RACE reads through MiXCR, one entry per CDR3 protein. This sample yields approximately 290,000 distinct CDR3 sequences, of which 15% to 20% are seen a single time; roughly 20% belongs to the top ten. The specimen was PBMCs or a T cell subset sorted from them (not recorded which). These receptors originate from a man between 18 and 29 years old who had mild COVID-19 (a few samples of this study predate the infection). Cell type and time point are not known.

This clonotype was detected many times. The chain combines TRBV20-1 with TRBJ2-5, with 7 nucleotides matching TRBD1. Germline lookup yields CDR1 DFQATT and CDR2 SNEGSKA (reference sequence). CDR3 size: 13 residues. Trimming took 6 bases from V and 5 from J; bases not matched to a gene: 9. The CDR3 protein is CSAINRGGETQYF. The CDR3 DNA follows: TGCAGTGCAATAAACAGGGGCGGCGAGACCCAGTACTTC.

In this sample, this clonotype turned up a few times. This chain joins TRBV20-1 and TRBJ1-1; D gene uncertain. The CDR3 length is 14 residues. V was shortened by 1 base and J by 5 bases, with 14 bases between the two germline ends. Looked up from germline, CDR1 is DFQATT and CDR2 is SNEGSKA (reference sequence). CDR3 DNA sequence: TGCAGTGCTAGAGCCCCGACTTGGGCGACTGAAGCTTTCTTT. Its translation is CSARAPTWATEAFF.

The CDR3 sequence is CASSLTGALGYTF. The CDR3 bases are TGTGCCAGCAGTTTAACAGGGGCTTTAGGCTACACCTTC. The genes are TRBV27 and TRBJ1-2, with 7 nucleotides matching TRBD1. Germline V gene data show CDR1 as MNHEY and CDR2 as SMNVEV (reference sequence). V was clipped by 2 bases and J by 8 bases; unmatched bases: 5. The CDR3 is made up of 13 amino acids.

This sequence joins TRBV7-3 and TRBJ2-5, with 8 bases lining up with TRBD2. CDR1 and CDR2 (germline): SGHTA, FQGTGA. The V and J ends lost 8 bases and 0 bases, in that order; junction bases with no gene match: 2. The CDR3 spans 13 residues. CDR3 region: CASAGGNQETQYF. Here the CDR3 DNA reads TGTGCCAGCGCGGGGGGAAACCAAGAGACCCAGTACTTC.

This clonotype was observed at least ten times. V gene TRBV12-3 or TRBV12-4 combines with J gene TRBJ2-7, with D hard to call. V was trimmed by 1 base and J by 3 bases, leaving 10 bases between them. This CDR3 has 14 residues. In DNA, the CDR3 is TGTGCCAGCAGTTTAGGCTACAGAAGCTACGAGCAGTACTTC. This gives the protein CASSLGYRSYEQYF.

The rearrangement uses TRBV7-3 and TRBJ1-1, with D tentatively TRBD1 (6 bases). The CDR3 loop spans 11 amino acids. Germline loops: CDR1 SGHTA, CDR2 FQGTGA. V lost 5 bases and J 11 bases, leaving 12 bases between the germline ends. CDR3 residues: CASSPQGKAFF. CDR3 in DNA: TGTGCCAGCAGCCCTCAGGGGAAGGCTTTCTTT.

This clonotype was picked up a small number of times. The chain's CDR3 is CASSSGLVTGELFF. The DNA for the CDR3 is TGTGCCAGCAGCTCGGGACTAGTCACCGGGGAGCTGTTTTTT. The gene calls are TRBV7-3 and TRBJ2-2; TRBD2 matches 8 bases. The V segment lost 4 bases and the J segment 4 bases; nucleotides outside the gene matches: 2. Germline values: CDR1 SGHTA, CDR2 FQGTGA. The CDR3 runs to 14 residues.

This clonotype was found a few times. The chain recombines TRBV5-1 with TRBJ1-6; D possibly corresponds to TRBD1 (6 bases). Trimming took 5 bases from V and 6 from J, leaving 9 bases between them. The germline CDR1 and CDR2 sequences are SGHRS and YFSETQ. The CDR3 covers 13 residues. The CDR3 region has the DNA TGCGCCAGCAGGTGGGGGCTTAATTCACCCCTCCACTTT. It translates to CASRWGLNSPLHF. Full variable domain (missing parts from reference TRBV5-1 and TRBJ1-6): KAGVTQTPRYLIKTRGQQVTLSCSPISGHRSVSWYQQTPGQGLQFLFEYFSETQRNKGNFPGRFSGRQFSNSRSEMNVSTLELGDSALYLCASRWGLNSPLHFGNGTRLTVT.

The chain couples TRBV11-2 to TRBJ2-3; tentatively, D is TRBD1 or TRBD2 (5 bases each). The CDR3 loop spans 16 amino acids. CDR1 is SGHAT, CDR2 FQNNGV, per germline. The V and J ends lost 5 bases and 2 bases respectively, with 17 bases between them. DNA of the CDR3: TGTGCCAGCAGCCTTATAAATCAGGGACCCACAGATACGCAGTATTTT. Translated: CASSLINQGPTDTQYF.

This clonotype appeared a few times. CDR3 amino acids: CASSFPGFRETQYF. Written as DNA, the CDR3 is TGTGCCAGCAGTTTCCCGGGGTTTCGGGAGACCCAGTACTTC. The chain is built from TRBV7-2 and TRBJ2-5; D perhaps matches TRBD2 (5 bases). The CDR3 contains 14 residues. Germline CDR1 and CDR2: SGHTA and FQGNSA. V lost 6 bases and J 5 bases, leaving 16 bases between the germline ends.

In this sample, this clonotype turned up a few times. The chain is built from TRBV6-5 and TRBJ2-3; D is unresolved. V lost 0 bases, J lost 3 bases, and 10 bases lay in between. The CDR3 has 15 amino acids. Germline CDR1 MNHEY, CDR2 SVGAGI. The DNA for the CDR3 is TGTGCCAGCAGTTACTCATACGAAGGTACAGATACGCAGTATTTT. As protein: CASSYSYEGTDTQYF.

This clonotype has more than one count but fewer than ten. This CDR3 reads CSIGQRDSPLHF. The CDR3 DNA is TGCAGTATCGGGCAAAGGGATTCACCCCTCCACTTT. The rearrangement joins TRBV20-1 to TRBJ1-6; D is undetermined. V shed 8 bases and J shed 8 bases, with 13 bases lying between them. Looked up from germline, CDR1 is DFQATT and CDR2 is SNEGSKA (reference sequence). The CDR3 has 12 amino acids.

The sample holds a few counts of this clonotype. The CDR3 protein is CASSLRGTGSYEQYF. CDR3 nucleotides: TGTGCCAGCAGCTTACGGGGTACAGGCTCCTACGAGCAGTACTTC. The V and J genes are TRBV7-6 and TRBJ2-7; D assignment may be TRBD1 or TRBD2 (5 bases each). The ends were cut back, 2 bases at V and 0 bases at J, with 11 bases in the middle. The CDR3 has 15 amino acids. Germline V gene data show CDR1 as SGHVS and CDR2 as FNYEAQ.

V gene TRBV4-3 combines with J gene TRBJ1-1, with a possible D match to TRBD1 (5 bases). The CDR3 covers 16 residues. Germline CDR1 LGHNA, CDR2 YSLEER. V was trimmed by 3 bases and J by 2 bases, leaving 16 bases between them. The CDR3 DNA follows: TGCGCCAGCAGCCAGGCATGGCAGACAGTTAACACTGAAGCTTTCTTT. Its protein is CASSQAWQTVNTEAFF.